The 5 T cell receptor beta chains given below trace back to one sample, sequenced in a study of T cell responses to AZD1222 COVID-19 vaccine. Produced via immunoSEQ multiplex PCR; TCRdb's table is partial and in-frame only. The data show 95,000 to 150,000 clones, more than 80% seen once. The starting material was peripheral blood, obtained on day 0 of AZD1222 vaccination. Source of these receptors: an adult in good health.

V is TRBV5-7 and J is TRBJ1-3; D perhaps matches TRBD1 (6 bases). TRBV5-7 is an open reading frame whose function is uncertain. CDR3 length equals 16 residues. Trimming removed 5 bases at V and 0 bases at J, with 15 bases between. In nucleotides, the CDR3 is TGTGCCAGCAGGGTTCCAGGGGCCGGCTCTGGAAACACCATATATTTT. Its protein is CASRVPGAGSGNTIYF.

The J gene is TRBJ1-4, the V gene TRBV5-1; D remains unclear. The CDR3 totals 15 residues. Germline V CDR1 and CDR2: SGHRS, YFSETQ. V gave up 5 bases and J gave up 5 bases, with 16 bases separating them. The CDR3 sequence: CASRSSSDGNEKLFF. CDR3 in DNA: TGCGCCAGCAGGTCTTCCTCGGACGGGAATGAAAAACTGTTTTTT.

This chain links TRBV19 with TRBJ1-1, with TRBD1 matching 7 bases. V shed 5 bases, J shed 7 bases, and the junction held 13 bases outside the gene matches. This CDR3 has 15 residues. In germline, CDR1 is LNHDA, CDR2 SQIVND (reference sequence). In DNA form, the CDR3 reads TGTGCCAGTAGTCCCGATAGACAGGGAAACGTTGAAGCTTTCTTT. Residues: CASSPDRQGNVEAFF.

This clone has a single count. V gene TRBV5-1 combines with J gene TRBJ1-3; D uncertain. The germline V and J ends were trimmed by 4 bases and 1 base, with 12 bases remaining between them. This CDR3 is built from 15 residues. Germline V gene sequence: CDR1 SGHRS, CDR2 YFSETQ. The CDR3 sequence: CASSNEGSSGNTIYF. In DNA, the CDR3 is TGCGCCAGCAGCAATGAAGGGAGTTCTGGAAACACCATATATTTT.

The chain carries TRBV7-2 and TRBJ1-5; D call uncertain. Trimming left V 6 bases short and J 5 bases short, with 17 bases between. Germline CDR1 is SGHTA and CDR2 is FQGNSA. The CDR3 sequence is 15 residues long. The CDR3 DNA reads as TGTGCCAGCAGTCTAGGTGGATCCAAATATCAGCCCCAGCATTTT. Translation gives CASSLGGSKYQPQHF.